These 20 T cell receptor beta chains originate from one sample sequenced in a study of T cells in localized non-small cell lung cancer. Assay used: immunoSEQ multiplex PCR; TCRdb lists only in-frame clones, some missing. The sample lists 35,000 to 50,000 clones, 75% to 85% occurring once. The specimen was PBMCs, collected before any cancer treatment. Every receptor here comes from a woman aged 35 to 75 with stage II squamous cell lung carcinoma.

V and J are TRBV7-6 and TRBJ2-5, with 8 positions matching TRBD2. Germline CDR1 SGHVS, CDR2 FNYEAQ. Unmatched junction bases numbered 4, after V lost 0 bases and J lost 4 bases. This CDR3 is built from 15 residues. Written as DNA, the CDR3 is TGTGCCAGCAGCTTAGCGGGGACTAGGACAGAGACCCAGTACTTC. Translation gives CASSLAGTRTETQYF.

The gene calls are TRBV29-1 and TRBJ2-1, with a weak D call TRBD2 (6 bases). Germline loops: CDR1 SQVTM, CDR2 ANQGSEA. The V and J ends lost 4 bases and 4 bases respectively, with 17 bases between them. CDR3 length: 15 residues. In DNA, the CDR3 is TGCAGCGTTGCACCTGGGGCTAGCGATTACAATGAGCAGTTCTTC. Translated, it gives CSVAPGASDYNEQFF.

The chain joins TRBV7-2 to TRBJ2-3; D gene unclear. The CDR3 consists of 15 residues. V gave up 0 bases and J gave up 1 base, with 8 bases separating them. Looked up from germline, CDR1 is SGHTA and CDR2 is FQGNSA. The DNA of the CDR3 is TGTGCCAGCAGCTTAGCCATCACAGGCACAGATACGCAGTATTTT. Translation gives CASSLAITGTDTQYF.

CDR3 in amino acids: CASSPGQGSPYEQYF. CDR3 nucleotide sequence: TGTGCCAGCAGTCCGGGACAGGGGTCCCCCTACGAGCAGTACTTC. This chain joins TRBV5-4 and TRBJ2-7, with TRBD1 identical over 10 bases. J gave up 2 bases and V 5 bases, and 7 bases lay outside the gene matches. This CDR3 spans 15 amino acids. The germline V gene encodes CDR1 SGHNT and CDR2 YYREEE (reference sequence).

As for this clone: This may be a read error, as it is one base from a much larger clone. This rearrangement joins TRBV5-6 to TRBJ2-7; TRBD2 aligns across 8 bases. CDR1 is SGHDT and CDR2 is YYEEEE in the germline V gene. This CDR3 has 16 residues. In nucleotides, the CDR3 is TGTGCCGGCAGCTTCCGCGGACTAGCTGCTGACTACGAGCAGTACTTC. It codes for CAGSFRGLAADYEQYF.

This chain uses TRBV19 with TRBJ1-3; D unclear. The ends were cut back, 7 bases at V and 0 bases at J, with 16 bases in the middle. There are 16 residues in the CDR3. Germline CDR1 is LNHDA and CDR2 is SQIVND (reference sequence). The CDR3 DNA is TGTGCCAGTACCCTCTCAATGGGCCACTCTGGAAACACCATATATTTT. Its protein product is CASTLSMGHSGNTIYF.

The rearrangement joins TRBV6-6 to TRBJ2-3, with D perhaps matching TRBD2 (6 bases). V shed 5 bases and J shed 5 bases, with 11 bases lying between them. From germline, CDR1 is MNHNY and CDR2 SVGAGI (reference sequence). This CDR3 comprises 13 residues. The CDR3 region has the DNA TGTGCCAGCAGTCAGGAGGGCAGAGATACGCAGTATTTT. Translating gives CASSQEGRDTQYF.

The chain uses TRBV2 and TRBJ1-1; D not resolved. This CDR3 is 14 amino acids long. V was trimmed by 10 bases and J by 1 base, leaving 16 bases between them. From germline, CDR1 is SNHLY and CDR2 FYNNEI. CDR3: CATFGRSRNTEAFF. The CDR3 coding sequence is TGTGCCACCTTCGGGCGCAGCCGGAACACTGAAGCTTTCTTT.

The V call is TRBV7-8, the J call TRBJ2-3; 13 positions match TRBD2. V shed 4 bases, J shed 9 bases, and the junction held 10 bases outside the gene matches. From germline, CDR1 is SGHVS and CDR2 FQNEAQ. The CDR3 is made up of 16 amino acids. The CDR3 region is CASSSGTSGTPETQYF. CDR3 nucleotides: TGTGCCAGCAGCTCAGGGACTAGCGGGACTCCTGAGACGCAGTATTTT.

CDR3 coding DNA: TGCGCCAGCAGCTTGGGGTTGAATAATTCACCCCTCCACTTT. Protein sequence: CASSLGLNNSPLHF. The rearrangement uses TRBV5-1 and TRBJ1-6; no definite D call. Germline-derived CDR1 and CDR2 are SGHRS and YFSETQ. Trimming took off 0 bases at V and 5 bases at J, with 6 bases between the two ends. The CDR3 length is 14 residues.

The chain recombines TRBV10-2 with TRBJ1-6; D is possibly TRBD1 (6 bases). Germline CDR1 is WSHSY and CDR2 is SAAADI. CDR3 length: 14 amino acids. The V end was cut by 2 bases, the J end by 10 bases, with 12 bases between. CDR3: CASSETGQKSPLHF. The CDR3 nucleotides are TGCGCCAGCAGTGAGACAGGGCAGAAATCACCCCTCCACTTT.

In DNA form, the CDR3 reads TGTGCCAGCAGCCTCAGGGGCTCCGGCACAGATACGCAGTATTTT. It translates to CASSLRGSGTDTQYF. The rearrangement uses TRBV6-5 and TRBJ2-3; D might be TRBD1 (6 bases). Trimming pared 6 bases from V and 1 base from J, leaving 14 bases between. The CDR3 covers 15 residues. CDR1 and CDR2 from the germline V gene are MNHEY and SVGAGI.

The chain carries TRBV19 and TRBJ2-1; 7 nucleotides agree with TRBD2. The CDR3 contains 15 residues. The germline V gene has CDR1 LNHDA and CDR2 SQIVND (reference sequence). Trimming removed 6 bases from V and 0 bases from J; junction bases left unmatched: 5. The CDR3 here is CASRREGSSYNEQFF. The DNA for the CDR3 is TGTGCCAGTAGGAGGGAGGGCAGCTCCTACAATGAGCAGTTCTTC.

The V gene is TRBV28, the J gene TRBJ1-2; TRBD1 aligns across 8 bases. The germline CDR1 and CDR2 sequences are MDHEN and SYDVKM. The length of the CDR3 is 17 residues. Trimming took 1 base from V and 7 from J; bases not matched to a gene: 14. In DNA, the CDR3 is TGTGCCAGCAGTTTATCCGGGGACAGGCCTGAAAGTGGTGGCTACACCTTC. This encodes CASSLSGDRPESGGYTF.

The CDR3 region is CASSIVAGGAGEAFF. The CDR3 region has the DNA TGTGCCAGTAGTATAGTTGCAGGGGGCGCGGGTGAAGCTTTCTTT. The chain combines TRBV19 with TRBJ1-1, with 8 bases lining up with TRBD1. The trim removed 1 base at V and 7 bases at J, leaving 8 bases unmatched. The length of the CDR3 is 15 residues. The V gene's germline CDR1 is LNHDA and CDR2 SQIVND (reference sequence).

V and J are TRBV2 and TRBJ2-5; D is unclear. Trimming shortened V by 3 bases and J by 5 bases, and 4 bases separated the two germline ends. Germline V gene data show CDR1 as SNHLY and CDR2 as FYNNEI. This CDR3 has 11 amino acids. The CDR3 is CASSDRETQYF. In nucleotides, the CDR3 is TGTGCCAGCAGTGATCGGGAGACCCAGTACTTC.

The J gene is TRBJ2-1, the V gene TRBV5-1; 7 nucleotides line up with TRBD2. This CDR3 has 14 residues. The ends lost 4 bases at V and 9 bases at J; junction bases unmatched: 10. Germline V lookup: CDR1 SGHRS, CDR2 YFSETQ. The CDR3 nucleotides read TGCGCCAGCAGCCCCGGCCCGGGGGGAAGTGAGCAGTTCTTC. Amino acid sequence: CASSPGPGGSEQFF.

The CDR3 bases are TGTGCCAGCAGTTTAGGCGGGAGGTCAACCTACGAGCAGTACTTC. Its translation is CASSLGGRSTYEQYF. V and J are TRBV28 and TRBJ2-7; 8 nucleotides line up with TRBD2. Germline lookup yields CDR1 MDHEN and CDR2 SYDVKM. V shed 2 bases, J shed 2 bases, and the junction held 5 bases outside the gene matches. This CDR3 contains 15 residues.

This chain links TRBV5-1 with TRBJ1-4, with TRBD1 matching over 11 bases. The ends lost 4 bases at V and 8 bases at J; junction bases unmatched: 10. The length of the CDR3 is 16 residues. Germline-derived CDR1 and CDR2 are SGHRS and YFSETQ. Here the CDR3 reads CASSLPGTGGGEKLFF. The CDR3 region has the DNA TGCGCCAGCAGCCTACCCGGGACAGGGGGAGGAGAAAAACTGTTTTTT.

The table lists this clone with a few counts. The rearrangement uses TRBV4-3 and TRBJ1-1, with TRBD1 matching over 8 bases. The CDR3 totals 14 residues. The trim removed 0 bases at V and 12 bases at J, leaving 9 bases unmatched. Looked up from germline, CDR1 is LGHNA and CDR2 is YSLEER. The CDR3 DNA reads TGCGCCAGCAGCCAAGACAGGGGGCCCGGGTCGACTTTCTTT. This encodes CASSQDRGPGSTFF.